This passage covers 12 T cell receptor beta chains from one sample sequenced in a study of blood T cell repertoires in COVID-19 (dated by TCRdb to about 2020). Preparation of the library involved the immunoSEQ multiplex PCR assay. The clones in this table, taken by TCRdb from immuneACCESS, are in-frame only. Not every clone is retained; where verified, under half of the shortfall comes from an unresolved V gene, and the cause of the rest is unknown. Counted in this sample were around 150,000 clones; around 82% of them appeared once. Less than 5.5% of the sample is taken by the ten largest. Sequencing was performed on peripheral blood. The receptors originated from a man between 60 and 75 years old with acute or convalescent COVID-19.

This chain connects TRBV29-1 to TRBJ2-1; D might be TRBD2 (6 bases). The CDR3 extends over 13 amino acids. Germline V gene sequence: CDR1 SQVTM, CDR2 ANQGSEA. Trimming took 3 bases from V and 6 from J, leaving 12 bases between them. CDR3 loop: CSVEARRVNEQFF. The CDR3 DNA sequence: TGCAGCGTTGAGGCTAGGAGGGTCAATGAGCAGTTCTTC.

This sequence joins TRBV27 and TRBJ2-1; TRBD2 agrees at 10 bases. CDR1 is MNHEY, CDR2 SMNVEV, per germline (reference sequence). The CDR3 contains 16 residues. The V gene end was trimmed by 5 bases and the J gene end by 7 bases; junction bases not matched to a gene: 11. The CDR3 coding sequence is TGTGCCAGCAGTCAAAGCGGGAGGGGGGTTTGGAATGAGCAGTTCTTC. Amino acids: CASSQSGRGVWNEQFF.

The genes are TRBV5-3 and TRBJ2-3; 11 nucleotides agree with TRBD2. TRBV5-3 is filed as an ORF, its function uncertain. The V segment lost 0 bases and the J segment 5 bases; nucleotides outside the gene matches: 8. This CDR3 has 17 amino acids. The CDR3 DNA is TGTGCCAGAAGCTTGGCGGGTAGCGGGAGGGGAGAAGATACGCAGTATTTT. It translates to CARSLAGSGRGEDTQYF.

This clone came up once. This sequence joins TRBV6-5 and TRBJ2-7; 10 nucleotides align to TRBD2. The CDR3 is 15 amino acids. V dropped 7 bases and J dropped 6; count of bases not matched to a gene: 12. Germline-derived CDR1 and CDR2 are MNHEY and SVGAGI. In DNA, the CDR3 is TGTGCCAGCACCCTCCGGGCTAGCGGGAGCGTCGAGCAGTACTTC. It codes for CASTLRASGSVEQYF.

The chain links TRBV27 to TRBJ2-5; the D gene is possibly TRBD2 (5 bases). V gave up 4 bases and J gave up 0 bases, with 15 bases separating them. Germline assignment: CDR1 MNHEY and CDR2 SMNVEV (reference sequence). There are 16 residues in the CDR3. CDR3 amino acids: CASSYSLPGYQETQYF. CDR3 bases: TGTGCCAGCAGTTACAGCCTTCCGGGGTACCAAGAGACCCAGTACTTC.

The chain combines TRBV7-9 with TRBJ2-7; 7 nucleotides agree with TRBD2. V shed 0 bases, J shed 6 bases, and the junction held 11 bases outside the gene matches. Germline CDR1 SEHNR, CDR2 FQNEAQ (reference sequence). The CDR3 loop spans 16 amino acids. CDR3 sequence reads: CASSLAPGPSSGEQYF. CDR3 bases: TGTGCCAGCAGCTTAGCGCCCGGACCCTCTAGCGGCGAGCAGTACTTC.

The V gene is TRBV24-1, the J gene TRBJ2-2; D might be TRBD2 (6 bases). Per the germline V gene, CDR1 is KGHDR and CDR2 is SFDVKD. The CDR3 is made up of 13 amino acids. V was cut by 11 bases and J by 4 bases, with 13 bases left in between. CDR3 DNA sequence: TGTGCCATCGGGGGAGAAGTCACCGGGGAGCTGTTTTTT. This translates into CAIGGEVTGELFF.

This chain connects TRBV6-5 to TRBJ2-1; D unclear. V gave up 6 bases and J gave up 0 bases, with 12 bases separating them. CDR1 is MNHEY, CDR2 SVGAGI, per germline. The CDR3 spans 15 residues. In DNA form, the CDR3 reads TGTGCCAGCAGGTTCAGCGAGAACTCCTACAATGAGCAGTTCTTC. Residues: CASRFSENSYNEQFF.

This clone was counted only a few times. DNA for the CDR3: TGCGCCAGCAGCCAGCTTCGGGGTTCGAATCAGCCCCAGCATTTT. Protein: CASSQLRGSNQPQHF. The genes are TRBV4-1 and TRBJ1-5; D ambiguous. V was cut by 3 bases and J by 4 bases, with 13 bases left in between. CDR1 MGHRA and CDR2 YSYEKL come from the germline V gene. The CDR3 loop spans 15 amino acids.

The chain is built from TRBV6-5 and TRBJ1-1; D perhaps matches TRBD1 (5 bases). Per the germline V gene, CDR1 is MNHEY and CDR2 is SVGAGI. Trimming stripped 5 bases from V and 1 base from J, with 11 bases between. This CDR3 spans 14 amino acids. Written as DNA, the CDR3 is TGTGCCAGCAGTCCCCGACAGACGAACACTGAAGCTTTCTTT. Its protein is CASSPRQTNTEAFF.

The chain joins TRBV9 to TRBJ2-5; D possibly corresponds to TRBD2 (6 bases). The germline gives CDR1 SGDLS, CDR2 YYNGEE. V lost 4 bases and J lost 3, with 19 bases in between. The CDR3 is made up of 16 amino acids. CDR3 nucleotide sequence: TGTGCCAGCAGCAACTCCCCGGGGGTCGTTAAAGAGACCCAGTACTTC. Amino acid sequence: CASSNSPGVVKETQYF.

The DNA of the CDR3 is TGTGCCAGCAGCCAAGGGGCGCTGTGGGGAAACACCATATATTTT. Its protein product is CASSQGALWGNTIYF. V gene TRBV3-1 (or the pseudogene TRBV3-2) combines with J gene TRBJ1-3; D gene unclear. The V and J ends lost 1 base and 4 bases respectively, with 11 bases between them. Germline values: CDR1 LGHDT, CDR2 YNNKEL (reference sequence). CDR3 length: 15 residues.